This T cell receptor (beta chain) is from a study of T cell repertoires in cytomegalovirus infection. About the study: Researchers turned to recently identified HLA-C-restricted CMV epitopes as well as well-studied HLA-B-restricted ones. Both a matching HLA type and CMV infection were indicated by public TCR beta signatures. Points from the study as a whole: Clonotypes of TCR beta that were HLA-C-restricted and CMV-specific dominated the ex vivo response. Of the TCR beta families, the public ones yielded a cumulative frequency that identified carriers of CMV plus the relevant HLA.

TCRdb re-called the reads through MiXCR, storing one row per CDR3 protein. The sample shows some 920,000 distinct CDR3 sequences, 30% to 40% of them seen only once. Germline CDR1 reads SGHRS; CDR2 reads YFSETQ. This CDR3 is 15 amino acids long. V lost 2 bases and J lost 9; bases outside the gene matches: 8. Turning to this clonotype: Its antigen remains unknown.

The chain combines TRBV5-1 with TRBJ2-1; 10 nucleotides line up with TRBD2. This TCR derives from a human donor in good health (CMV status not recorded). Some clones in this sample may be carry-over from other donors' samples. The sample was cultured CD8+ T cells from PBMCs, taken from culture after CMV antigen stimulation. The CDR3 here is CASSLSGGASVEQFF. CDR3 in DNA: TGCGCCAGCAGCTTAAGCGGGGGGGCTTCTGTTGAGCAGTTCTTC.